This T cell receptor (beta chain) is from a study of T cell responses to AZD1222 COVID-19 vaccine. With regard to this clone: Its matching antigen is unknown.

The CDR3 runs 16 residues. Germline V gene data show CDR1 as SGDLS and CDR2 as YYNGEE. Trimming cost V 0 bases and J 5 bases; bases outside gene matches: 8. Clones were sequenced by immunoSEQ multiplex PCR, and TCRdb holds only the in-frame ones, with some missing. The sample yields about 110,000 clones, about 92% seen once. Notes on the study in general: In a largely white British group with more females than males, clonal diversity was possibly underestimated. Spike-specific TCR depth and breadth grew after two AZD1222 doses.

The material sequenced was peripheral blood, taken 28 days after the second AZD1222 dose. The sequence was obtained from an adult who received the AZD1222 COVID-19 vaccine. The chain employs TRBV9 and TRBJ2-5; 9 bases match TRBD2. Here the CDR3 reads CASSVETSGAWETQYF. The CDR3 bases are TGTGCCAGCAGCGTAGAGACTAGCGGCGCGTGGGAGACCCAGTACTTC.